The 17 T cell receptor beta chains in this list originate from one sample, sequenced in a study of blood T cells in healthy people across ages. Sample-barcoded 5' priming and a J-beta primer mix drove a second PCR of about 7 to 12 cycles. TCRdb independently ran MiXCR on the 5' RACE reads; one entry per CDR3 protein. This repertoire shows about 320,000 distinct CDR3 sequences, around 27% found once; its top ten account for over 25%. The sample taken for sequencing was blood. The receptor source for this set is a woman in her 70s in good health.

The chain uses TRBV6-2 or TRBV6-3 and TRBJ1-1; no clear D gene. This CDR3 region has 13 residues. The germline gives CDR1 MNHEY, CDR2 SVGEGT. V shed 8 bases and J shed 1 base, with 11 bases lying between them. The CDR3 loop reads CASAYLRNTEAFF. As DNA, the CDR3 is TGTGCCAGCGCGTATCTGAGGAACACTGAAGCTTTCTTT.

This chain links TRBV28 with TRBJ1-4; 9 nucleotides line up with TRBD1. This CDR3 has 16 amino acids. CDR1 is MDHEN and CDR2 is SYDVKM in the germline V gene. Unmatched junction bases numbered 10, after V lost 5 bases and J lost 6 bases. CDR3 loop: CASSPGQGRADEKLFF. CDR3 sequence (DNA): TGTGCCAGCAGTCCTGGACAGGGGAGGGCAGATGAAAAACTGTTTTTT.

V gene TRBV7-6 combines with J gene TRBJ1-6; D possibly corresponds to TRBD1 (6 bases). Deletions cut 1 base from V and 2 bases from J, with 24 bases between. The germline V gene encodes CDR1 SGHVS and CDR2 FNYEAQ. This CDR3 is 21 amino acids long. CDR3 region: CASSLVWSIRGRPAYNSPLHF. The DNA of the CDR3 is TGTGCCAGCAGCTTAGTTTGGTCCATCAGGGGCCGTCCGGCCTATAATTCACCCCTCCACTTT.

This clonotype came up a few times. CDR3 loop: CSARSFREAFF. CDR3 sequence (DNA): TGCAGTGCTAGAAGTTTCCGTGAAGCTTTCTTT. V and J are TRBV20-1 and TRBJ1-1; D gene ambiguous. The length of the CDR3 is 11 residues. Germline V gene data show CDR1 as DFQATT and CDR2 as SNEGSKA (reference sequence). Trimming pared 2 bases from V and 7 bases from J, leaving 8 bases between.

The gene calls are TRBV28 and TRBJ1-2; the D is unclear. CDR3 size: 13 residues. The germline V and J ends were trimmed by 6 bases and 7 bases, with 15 bases remaining between them. Germline assignment: CDR1 MDHEN and CDR2 SYDVKM. In DNA, the CDR3 is TGTGCCAGCAGCCCTTCGAATGGTCGTGGCTACACCTTC. Translation: CASSPSNGRGYTF.

The gene calls are TRBV7-6 and TRBJ2-5; a possible D gene is TRBD1 (5 bases). The V and J ends lost 1 base and 2 bases respectively, with 11 bases between them. Germline V gene sequence: CDR1 SGHVS, CDR2 FNYEAQ. The length of the CDR3 is 15 residues. Here the CDR3 DNA reads TGTGCCAGCAGCTTAGAACAGGCACCACAAGAGACCCAGTACTTC. Its translation: CASSLEQAPQETQYF.

This clonotype was observed a few times. The rearrangement uses TRBV7-2 and TRBJ2-4; possibly TRBD1 or TRBD2 for D (5 bases each). Per the germline V gene, CDR1 is SGHTA and CDR2 is FQGNSA. The CDR3 runs to 12 residues. V dropped 1 base and J dropped 11 bases, with 9 bases sitting between them. DNA for the CDR3: TGTGCCAGCAGCTTAGGGGGGAGTGTTCAGTACTTC. As protein: CASSLGGSVQYF.

This clonotype was counted many times. The V and J genes are TRBV29-1 and TRBJ1-2; no firm D call. From germline, CDR1 is SQVTM and CDR2 ANQGSEA. There are 12 residues in the CDR3. The V end lost 4 bases, the J end lost 5 bases, and 11 bases lay between the germline ends. DNA for the CDR3: TGCAGCGTTGCTTCCGGACCTTATGGCTACACCTTC. It yields the protein CSVASGPYGYTF.

This clonotype showed up just a few times. The chain is built from TRBV2 and TRBJ2-1, with 14 bases that match TRBD2. The germline V gene encodes CDR1 SNHLY and CDR2 FYNNEI. This CDR3 has 14 amino acids. With 7 bases clipped from V and 9 bases from J, the junction kept 5 bases outside the gene matches. CDR3 nucleotide sequence: TGTGCCAGCATCGGACTAGCGGGAGGTAGTGAGCAGTTCTTC. It yields the protein CASIGLAGGSEQFF.

This chain joins TRBV6-5 and TRBJ2-1; either TRBD1 or TRBD2 may fit D (7 bases each). Trimming left V 6 bases short and J 7 bases short, with 22 bases between. Germline V CDR1 and CDR2: MNHEY, SVGAGI. The CDR3 sequence is 16 residues long. The CDR3 region has the DNA TGTGCCAGCAGCCCCGGGGGAGGGGGCGGTGGTAATGAGCAGTTCTTC. Protein: CASSPGGGGGGNEQFF.

In this sample, this clonotype turned up a few times. The chain uses TRBV27 and TRBJ2-5, with TRBD2 matching 14 bases. With 6 bases clipped from V and 4 bases from J, the junction kept 7 bases outside the gene matches. Germline lookup yields CDR1 MNHEY and CDR2 SMNVEV (reference sequence). This CDR3 has 16 residues. DNA of the CDR3: TGTGCCAGCAGGCCAGGGACTAGCGGGAGACGAGAGACCCAGTACTTC. It specifies CASRPGTSGRRETQYF.

This clonotype has a handful of counts. The chain recombines TRBV20-1 with TRBJ2-5, with unresolved D. The J call may be mistaken, given a closer DNA end match to TRBJ2-1. This CDR3 is built from 11 residues. Per germline, CDR1 DFQATT and CDR2 SNEGSKA (reference sequence). The CDR3 coding sequence is TGCAGTGCTAGTAGGTCCAATGAGCAGTTCTTC. Protein sequence: CSASRSNEQFF.

The chain has TRBV7-9 and TRBJ2-7; 8 nucleotides line up with TRBD2. CDR3 length equals 15 residues. Germline CDR1 reads SEHNR; CDR2 reads FQNEAQ (reference sequence). V shed 5 bases, J shed 2 bases, and the junction held 8 bases outside the gene matches. CDR3 amino acids: CASSPTSGVPYEQYF. CDR3 coding DNA: TGTGCCAGCAGCCCAACTAGCGGAGTCCCCTACGAGCAGTACTTC.

This clonotype was counted at least ten times. This chain uses TRBV28 with TRBJ2-5; 9 bases fit TRBD2. Trimming removed 9 bases from V and 3 bases from J; junction bases left unmatched: 2. This CDR3 region has 12 residues. Germline V gene lookup returns CDR1 MDHEN and CDR2 SYDVKM. As DNA, the CDR3 is TGTGCCAGTAGCGGGAGTAAAGAGACCCAGTACTTC. This codes for CASSGSKETQYF.

This sequence joins TRBV2 and TRBJ2-1, with 8 bases identical to TRBD1. The germline V gene has CDR1 SNHLY and CDR2 FYNNEI. Unmatched junction bases numbered 2, after V lost 3 bases and J lost 1 base. The CDR3 totals 15 residues. The CDR3 sequence: CASSEGQVSYNEQFF. The CDR3 region has the DNA TGTGCCAGCAGTGAGGGACAGGTATCCTACAATGAGCAGTTCTTC.

Notes on this clonotype: The germline gene is not matched at one end of the junction; a read error may be the cause. The V call is TRBV20-1, the J call TRBJ2-2; tentative D call: TRBD2 (5 bases). Germline V lookup: CDR1 DFQATT, CDR2 SNEGSKA (reference sequence). This CDR3 region has 15 residues. This CDR3 reads CGASLLAKNTGELFF. DNA for the CDR3: TGCGGTGCTAGTCTTCTAGCCAAGAACACCGGGGAGCTGTTTTTT.

V usage is TRBV12-5 and J usage is TRBJ2-1, with TRBD2 matching 7 bases. The CDR3 runs 15 residues. Germline V gives CDR1 LGHNT, CDR2 FRNRAP. With 0 bases clipped from V and 8 bases from J, the junction kept 7 bases outside the gene matches. Here the CDR3 DNA reads TGTGCTAGTGGTTTGGTTCGCCTGGCGGGAGATGAGCAGTTCTTC. Residues: CASGLVRLAGDEQFF. Full variable domain (outside the CDR3, taken from reference TRBV12-5 and TRBJ2-1): DARVTQTPRHKVTEMGQEVTMRCQPILGHNTVFWYRQTMMQGLELLAYFRNRAPLDDSGMPKDRFSAEMPDATLATLKIQPSEPRDSAVYFCASGLVRLAGDEQFFGPGTRLTVL.